This entry concerns a single T cell receptor beta chain. Its specificity is unknown. The data belong to a study of cytomegalovirus exposure and HLA in healthy donors. Findings and limits, study-wide: Among the CMV-associated chains, a few were confirmed in vitro as specific for CMV antigens.

TCRdb keeps only in-frame clones here, not all; method: immunoSEQ multiplex PCR. Here the sample spans around 230,000 clones, 70% to 90% being singletons. This clonotype was sampled from a woman aged 25 to 39 in good health and CMV-seropositive. Material: PBMCs.

CDR3 DNA: TGTGCCAGTTTTGGGACAGGGGCCTACAATCAGCCCCAGCATTTT. This codes for CASFGTGAYNQPQHF. V gene TRBV19 combines with J gene TRBJ1-5; TRBD1 matches at 10 bases. After removal of 8 bases from V and 3 bases from J, the junction contained 7 bases not matched to a gene. The CDR3 is 15 residues long. Per the germline V gene, CDR1 is LNHDA and CDR2 is SQIVND (reference sequence).